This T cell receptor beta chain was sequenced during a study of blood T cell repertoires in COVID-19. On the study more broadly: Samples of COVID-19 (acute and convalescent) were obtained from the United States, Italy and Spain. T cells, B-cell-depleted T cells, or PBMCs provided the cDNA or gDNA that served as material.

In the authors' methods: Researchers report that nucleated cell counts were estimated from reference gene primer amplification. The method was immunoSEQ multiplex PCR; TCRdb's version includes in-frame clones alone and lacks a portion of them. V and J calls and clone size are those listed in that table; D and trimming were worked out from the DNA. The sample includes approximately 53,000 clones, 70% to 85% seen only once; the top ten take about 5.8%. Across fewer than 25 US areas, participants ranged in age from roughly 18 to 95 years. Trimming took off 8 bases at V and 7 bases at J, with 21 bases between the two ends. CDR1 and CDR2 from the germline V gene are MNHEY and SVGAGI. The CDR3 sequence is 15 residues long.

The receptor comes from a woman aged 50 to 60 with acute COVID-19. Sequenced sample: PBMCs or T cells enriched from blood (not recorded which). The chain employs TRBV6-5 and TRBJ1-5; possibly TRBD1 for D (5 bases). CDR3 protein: CASRTYGRGGQPQHF. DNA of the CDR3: TGTGCCAGCCGCACCTATGGGCGGGGCGGCCAGCCCCAGCATTTT.